The 3 T cell receptor beta chains listed next were all sequenced from one sample in a study of blood T cell repertoires in COVID-19. Sequencing was performed with immunoSEQ multiplex PCR; in TCRdb, only in-frame clones are kept and a portion is missing. The profile covers over 200,000 clones, with about 85% appearing a single time and less than 14% taken by the ten largest. The specimen sequenced was PBMCs or T cells enriched from blood (not recorded which). The receptors derive from a man between 25 and 39 years old who had recovered from COVID-19.

V and J are TRBV5-8 and TRBJ1-4, with a possible D match to TRBD1 (5 bases). V was pared by 6 bases and J by 8 bases, with 17 bases between. Germline lookup yields CDR1 SGHTS and CDR2 YDEGEE. This CDR3 comprises 14 residues. CDR3 sequence reads: CASTSNGGAEKLFF. CDR3 coding DNA: TGTGCCAGCACCTCAAACGGGGGAGCCGAAAAACTGTTTTTT.

CDR3 sequence reads: CASSISGTGIDEQYF. In DNA form, the CDR3 reads TGTGCCAGCAGTATCTCCGGGACAGGGATAGACGAGCAGTACTTC. The genes are TRBV28 and TRBJ2-7; 9 bases align to TRBD1. This CDR3 spans 15 amino acids. The J segment lost 5 bases and the V segment lost 5 bases, leaving 10 bases of the junction unmatched. Germline lookup yields CDR1 MDHEN and CDR2 SYDVKM.

The V gene is TRBV7-2, the J gene TRBJ2-2; no clear D gene. Trimming shortened V by 3 bases and J by 4 bases, and 15 bases separated the two germline ends. Per germline, CDR1 SGHTA and CDR2 FQGNSA. The length of the CDR3 is 16 residues. This CDR3 is CASSFLSSGRTGELFF. The CDR3 region has the DNA TGTGCCAGCAGCTTTCTTAGCTCTGGTCGCACCGGGGAGCTGTTTTTT. Complete variable domain (other parts from reference TRBV7-2 and TRBJ2-2): GAGVSQSPSNKVTEKGKDVELRCDPISGHTALYWYRQSLGQGLEFLIYFQGNSAPDKSGLPSDRFSAERTGGSVSTLTIQRTQQEDSAVYLCASSFLSSGRTGELFFGEGSRLTVL.